The TCR beta chain under discussion was sequenced for a study of blood T cell repertoires in COVID-19. The assay was immunoSEQ multiplex PCR, and TCRdb's table has in-frame clones only and misses some. Found here are approximately 52,000 clones, about 90% of them singletons; the top ten hold around 3.2%. The specimen was peripheral blood. The TCR originated in a human donor in a cohort sampled during active COVID-19.

The CDR3 spells CASTVNATNSSF. The DNA for the CDR3 is TGTGCCAGCACAGTCAATGCAACTAACTCTTCCTTC. This rearrangement joins TRBV21-1 to TRBJ2-4; TRBD2, the table's D call, lacks a check against the DNA. TRBV21-1 is termed a pseudogene. The CDR3 is 12 residues long.